This passage covers 6 T cell receptor beta chains from one sample sequenced in a study of T cells after yellow fever vaccination. One entry per CDR3 protein results from TCRdb running MiXCR on the 5' RACE reads. The sample records around 400,000 distinct CDR3 sequences, about 9.9% being singletons. The sequencing used PBMCs, collected on the day of the first yellow fever vaccination. These TCRs come from a man aged 18 to 30 who received the YFV17D yellow fever vaccine.

This clonotype was observed a few times. The chain uses TRBV5-1 and TRBJ1-6; 7 positions agree with TRBD1. Per germline, CDR1 SGHRS and CDR2 YFSETQ. The CDR3 spans 14 residues. V lost 3 bases, J lost 10 bases, and 7 bases stayed unmatched. The CDR3 loop reads CASSYTGVGSPLHF. CDR3 DNA sequence: TGCGCCAGCAGCTACACAGGGGTGGGATCACCCCTCCACTTT. Drawing the rest from reference TRBV5-1 and TRBJ1-6, the complete variable domain is KAGVTQTPRYLIKTRGQQVTLSCSPISGHRSVSWYQQTPGQGLQFLFEYFSETQRNKGNFPGRFSGRQFSNSRSEMNVSTLELGDSALYLCASSYTGVGSPLHFGNGTRLTVT.

V usage is TRBV12-1 and J usage is TRBJ1-2. TRBV12-1 is designated a pseudogene. The CDR3 runs to 13 residues. The CDR3 protein is CASSFGLLCDYTF. CDR3 bases: TGTGCCAGCAGCTTTGGGCTCCTCTGTGACTACACCTTC.

The chain has TRBV5-1 and TRBJ2-7, with D possibly being TRBD1 (5 bases). Germline V gene data show CDR1 as SGHRS and CDR2 as YFSETQ. V was shortened by 4 bases and J by 1 base, with 15 bases between the two germline ends. This CDR3 spans 15 amino acids. The CDR3: CASSRSTVGSYEQYF. The CDR3 DNA reads TGCGCCAGCAGCCGGTCGACAGTGGGATCCTACGAGCAGTACTTC. The variable domain in full, with the rest retrieved from reference TRBV5-1 and TRBJ2-7, is KAGVTQTPRYLIKTRGQQVTLSCSPISGHRSVSWYQQTPGQGLQFLFEYFSETQRNKGNFPGRFSGRQFSNSRSEMNVSTLELGDSALYLCASSRSTVGSYEQYFGPGTRLTVT.

In its sample, this clonotype was seen a few times. The CDR3, as DNA: TGCAGTGCTAGAAGCCTGGACAGGGCGGGATATTACTATGGCTACACCTTC. Translated, it gives CSARSLDRAGYYYGYTF. V usage is TRBV20-1 and J usage is TRBJ1-2, with 8 bases that match TRBD1. V gave up 2 bases and J gave up 3 bases; unmatched junction bases: 14. This CDR3 region has 17 residues. The germline gives CDR1 DFQATT, CDR2 SNEGSKA (reference sequence).

A remark on this clonotype: The germline gene is not matched at one end of the junction; a read error may be the cause. This chain links TRBV5-1 with TRBJ2-3; TRBD1 aligns across 7 bases. The germline V gene has CDR1 SGHRS and CDR2 YFSETQ. This CDR3 region has 14 residues. The CDR3 coding sequence is TGCACCAGCAGCAAGGGACAGCGCACAGATACGCAGTATTTT. Protein product: CTSSKGQRTDTQYF.

This clonotype was found many times. The J gene is TRBJ2-3, the V gene TRBV5-1; 7 bases match TRBD2. This CDR3 region has 14 residues. V trimming: 4 bases; J trimming: 4 bases; junction bases outside the gene matches: 6. Germline CDR1 is SGHRS and CDR2 is YFSETQ. This chain's CDR3 is CASSDERGADTQYF. CDR3 in DNA: TGCGCCAGCAGCGACGAGCGGGGTGCAGATACGCAGTATTTT.